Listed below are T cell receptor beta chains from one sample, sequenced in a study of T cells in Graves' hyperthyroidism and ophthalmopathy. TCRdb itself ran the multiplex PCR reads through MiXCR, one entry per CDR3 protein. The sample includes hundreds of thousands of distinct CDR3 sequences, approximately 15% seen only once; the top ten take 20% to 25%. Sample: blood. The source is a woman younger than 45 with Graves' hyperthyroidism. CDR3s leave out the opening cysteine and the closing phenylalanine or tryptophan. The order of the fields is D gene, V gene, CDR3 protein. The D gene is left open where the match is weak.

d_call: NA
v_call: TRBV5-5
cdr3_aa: ASSPGQDQETQY

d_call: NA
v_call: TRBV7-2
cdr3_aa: ASSDQGGPYEQY

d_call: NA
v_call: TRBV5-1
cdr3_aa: ASSLAIGTEAF

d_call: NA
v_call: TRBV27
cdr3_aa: ASSPDRRYQETQY

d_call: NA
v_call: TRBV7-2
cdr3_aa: ASSGPLAPPYEQY

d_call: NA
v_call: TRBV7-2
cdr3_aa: ASSLISADGYGYT

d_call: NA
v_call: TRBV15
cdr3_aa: ATSRAGFTGEKLF

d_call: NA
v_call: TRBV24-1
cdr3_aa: ATSEARGTNTEAF

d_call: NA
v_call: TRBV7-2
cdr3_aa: ASSKRGDSPLH

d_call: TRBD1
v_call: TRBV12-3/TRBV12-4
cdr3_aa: ASSLRTGTGGTEAF

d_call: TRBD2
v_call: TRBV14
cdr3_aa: ASSQVAGGPNEQF

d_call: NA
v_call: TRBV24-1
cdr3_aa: ATSDGVGSREQF

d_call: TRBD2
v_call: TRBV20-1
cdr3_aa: SAGSGDSAYEQY

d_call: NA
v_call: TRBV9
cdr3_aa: ASSNRQDSGNTIY

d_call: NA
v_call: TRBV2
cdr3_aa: ASTRGYQETQY

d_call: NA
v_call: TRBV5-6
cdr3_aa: ASSLGDGGDAF

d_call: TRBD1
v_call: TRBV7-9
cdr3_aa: ASSSSTGTNSPLH

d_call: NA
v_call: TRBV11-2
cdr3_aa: ASSRGPVSSYEQY

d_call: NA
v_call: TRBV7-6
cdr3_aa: ASSAPLGGGGADEQY

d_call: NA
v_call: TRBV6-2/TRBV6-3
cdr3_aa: ASSDRIYGYT

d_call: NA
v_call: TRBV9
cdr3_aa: ASSVGDSRNTIY